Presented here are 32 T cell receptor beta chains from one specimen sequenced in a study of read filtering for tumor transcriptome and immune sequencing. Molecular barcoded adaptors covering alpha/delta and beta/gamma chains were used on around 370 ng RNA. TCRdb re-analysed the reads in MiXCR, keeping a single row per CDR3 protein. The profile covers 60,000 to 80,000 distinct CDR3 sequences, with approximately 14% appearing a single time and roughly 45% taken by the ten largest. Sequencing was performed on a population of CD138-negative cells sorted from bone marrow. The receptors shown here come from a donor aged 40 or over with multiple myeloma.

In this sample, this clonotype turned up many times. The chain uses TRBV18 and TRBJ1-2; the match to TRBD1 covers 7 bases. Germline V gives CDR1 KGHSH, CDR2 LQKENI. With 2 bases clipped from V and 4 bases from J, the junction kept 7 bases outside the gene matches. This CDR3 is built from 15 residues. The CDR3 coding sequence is TGTGCCAGCTCACCAGGGGCCGAGGGGGCCTATGGCTACACCTTC. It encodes CASSPGAEGAYGYTF.

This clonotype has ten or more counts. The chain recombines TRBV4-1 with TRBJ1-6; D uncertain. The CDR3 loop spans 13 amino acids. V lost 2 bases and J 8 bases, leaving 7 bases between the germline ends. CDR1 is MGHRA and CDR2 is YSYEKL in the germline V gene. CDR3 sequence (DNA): TGCGCCAGCAGCCAATATTTCGATTCACCCCTCCACTTT. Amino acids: CASSQYFDSPLHF.

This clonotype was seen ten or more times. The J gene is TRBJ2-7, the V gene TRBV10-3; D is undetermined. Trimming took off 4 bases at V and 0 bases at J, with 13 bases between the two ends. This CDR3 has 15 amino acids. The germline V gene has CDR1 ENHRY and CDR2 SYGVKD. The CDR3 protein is CAISASPWSSYEQYF. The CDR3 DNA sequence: TGTGCCATCAGTGCCAGTCCCTGGAGCTCCTACGAGCAGTACTTC.

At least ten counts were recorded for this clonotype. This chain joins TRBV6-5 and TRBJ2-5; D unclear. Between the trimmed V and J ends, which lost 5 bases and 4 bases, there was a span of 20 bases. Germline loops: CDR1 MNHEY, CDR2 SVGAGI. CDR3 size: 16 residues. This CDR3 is CASSLGWPAPGETQYF. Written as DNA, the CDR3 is TGTGCCAGCAGTCTCGGATGGCCCGCCCCGGGAGAGACCCAGTACTTC.

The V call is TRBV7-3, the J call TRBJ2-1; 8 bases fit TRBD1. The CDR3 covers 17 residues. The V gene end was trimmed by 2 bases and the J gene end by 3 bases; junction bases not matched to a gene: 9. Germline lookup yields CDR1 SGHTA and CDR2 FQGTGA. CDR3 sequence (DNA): TGTGCCAGCAGCTTAGGGAGGACAGGGCCCCTCTACAATGAGCAGTTCTTC. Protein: CASSLGRTGPLYNEQFF.

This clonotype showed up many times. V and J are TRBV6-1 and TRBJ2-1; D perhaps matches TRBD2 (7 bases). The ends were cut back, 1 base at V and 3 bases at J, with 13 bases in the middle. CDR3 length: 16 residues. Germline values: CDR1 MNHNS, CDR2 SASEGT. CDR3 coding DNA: TGTGCCAGCAGTGAAGTGTGGGGGGGCATCTACAATGAGCAGTTCTTC. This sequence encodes CASSEVWGGIYNEQFF.

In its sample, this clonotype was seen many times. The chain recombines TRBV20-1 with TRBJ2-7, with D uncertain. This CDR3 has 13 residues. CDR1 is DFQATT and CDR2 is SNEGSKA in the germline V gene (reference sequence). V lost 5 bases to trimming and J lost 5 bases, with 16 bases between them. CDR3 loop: CSAPRSGSNEQYF. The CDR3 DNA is TGCAGTGCTCCCCGGTCTGGTTCCAACGAGCAGTACTTC.

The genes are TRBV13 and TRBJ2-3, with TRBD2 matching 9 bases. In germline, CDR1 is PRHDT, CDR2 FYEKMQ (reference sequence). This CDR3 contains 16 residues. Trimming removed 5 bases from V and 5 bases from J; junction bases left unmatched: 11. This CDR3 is CASSPRLAATRDTQYF. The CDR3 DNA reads TGTGCCAGCAGCCCCCGACTAGCGGCTACGAGAGATACGCAGTATTTT.

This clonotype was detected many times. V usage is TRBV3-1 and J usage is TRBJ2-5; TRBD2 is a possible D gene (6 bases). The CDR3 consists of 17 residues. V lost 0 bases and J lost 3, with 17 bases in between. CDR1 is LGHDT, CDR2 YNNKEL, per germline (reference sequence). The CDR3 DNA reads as TGTGCCAGCAGCCAAGATAGGGGAGGAGGGTTGGAAGAGACCCAGTACTTC. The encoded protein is CASSQDRGGGLEETQYF.

The CDR3 here is CASNLAPADEQYF. CDR3 bases: TGTGCCAGCAACCTCGCCCCGGCTGACGAGCAGTACTTC. The rearrangement uses TRBV7-9 and TRBJ2-7, with D unclear. The V gene lost 7 bases and the J gene lost 5 bases, with 15 bases spanning the gap. Germline loops: CDR1 SEHNR, CDR2 FQNEAQ (reference sequence). This CDR3 is built from 13 residues.

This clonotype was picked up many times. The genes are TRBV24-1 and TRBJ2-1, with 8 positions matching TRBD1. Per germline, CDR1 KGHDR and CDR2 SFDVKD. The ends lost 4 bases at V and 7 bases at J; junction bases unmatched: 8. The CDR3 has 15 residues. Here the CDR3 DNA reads TGTGCCACCAGTGACCCCGGGACAGGCATGAATGAGCAGTTCTTC. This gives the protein CATSDPGTGMNEQFF.

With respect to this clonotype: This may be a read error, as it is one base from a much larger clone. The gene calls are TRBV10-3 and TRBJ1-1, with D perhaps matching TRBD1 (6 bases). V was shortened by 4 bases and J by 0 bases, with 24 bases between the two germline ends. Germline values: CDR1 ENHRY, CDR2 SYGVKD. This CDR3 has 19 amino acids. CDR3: CAISGGRAQGPDMNTEAFF. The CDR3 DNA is TGTGCCATCAGTGGAGGTAGGGCACAGGGTCCGGACATGAACACTGAAGCTTTCTTT.

The CDR3 spells CASSGGTDTTEAFF. The DNA for the CDR3 is TGTGCCAGCAGCGGAGGGACTGACACCACTGAAGCTTTCTTT. V gene TRBV9 combines with J gene TRBJ1-1; possibly TRBD1 for D (5 bases). This CDR3 comprises 14 residues. Germline V CDR1 and CDR2: SGDLS, YYNGEE. Trimming stripped 3 bases from V and 4 bases from J, with 13 bases between.

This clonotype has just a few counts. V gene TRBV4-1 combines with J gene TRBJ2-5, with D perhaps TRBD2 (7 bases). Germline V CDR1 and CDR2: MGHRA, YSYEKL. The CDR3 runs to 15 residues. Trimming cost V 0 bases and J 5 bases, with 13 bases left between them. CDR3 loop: CASSQERGGPETQYF. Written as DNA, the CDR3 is TGCGCCAGCAGCCAAGAGAGGGGGGGGCCGGAGACCCAGTACTTC.

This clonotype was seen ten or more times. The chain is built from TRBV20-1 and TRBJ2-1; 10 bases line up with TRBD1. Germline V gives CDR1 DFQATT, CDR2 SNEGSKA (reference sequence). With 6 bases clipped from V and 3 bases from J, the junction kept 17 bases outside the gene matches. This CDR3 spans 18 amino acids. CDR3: CSAAYRDRGGGYYNEQFF. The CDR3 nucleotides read TGCAGTGCGGCCTACCGGGACAGGGGCGGGGGCTACTACAATGAGCAGTTCTTC.

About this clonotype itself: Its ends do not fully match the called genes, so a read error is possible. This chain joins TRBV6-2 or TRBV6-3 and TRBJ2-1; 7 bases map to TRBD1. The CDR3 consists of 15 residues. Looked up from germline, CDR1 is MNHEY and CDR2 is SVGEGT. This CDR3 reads CASSSQGVTYNERFF. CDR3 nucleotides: TGTGCCAGCAGCTCCCAGGGGGTCACCTACAATGAGCGGTTCTTC.

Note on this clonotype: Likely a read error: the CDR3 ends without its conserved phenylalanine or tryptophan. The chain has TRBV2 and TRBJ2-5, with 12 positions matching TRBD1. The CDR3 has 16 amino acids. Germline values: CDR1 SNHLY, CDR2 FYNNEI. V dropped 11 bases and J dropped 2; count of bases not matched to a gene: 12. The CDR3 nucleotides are TGTGCCGGGACAGGGGGCGCTGGGGCAGAACAAGAGACCCAGTACTCC. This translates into CAGTGGAGAEQETQYS.

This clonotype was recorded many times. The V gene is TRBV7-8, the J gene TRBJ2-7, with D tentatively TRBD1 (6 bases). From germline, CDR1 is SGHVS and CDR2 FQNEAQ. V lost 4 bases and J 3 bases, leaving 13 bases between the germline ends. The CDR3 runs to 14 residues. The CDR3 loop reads CASSSSGASYEQYF. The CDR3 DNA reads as TGTGCCAGCAGCTCGTCAGGGGCGAGCTACGAGCAGTACTTC.

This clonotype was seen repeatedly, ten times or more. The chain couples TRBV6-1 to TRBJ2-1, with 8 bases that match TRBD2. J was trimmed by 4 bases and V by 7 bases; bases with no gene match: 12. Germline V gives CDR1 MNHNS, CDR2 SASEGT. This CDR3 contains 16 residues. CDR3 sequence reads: CASTERERELYNEQFF. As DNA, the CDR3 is TGTGCCAGCACGGAGAGAGAGCGGGAGCTGTACAATGAGCAGTTCTTC.

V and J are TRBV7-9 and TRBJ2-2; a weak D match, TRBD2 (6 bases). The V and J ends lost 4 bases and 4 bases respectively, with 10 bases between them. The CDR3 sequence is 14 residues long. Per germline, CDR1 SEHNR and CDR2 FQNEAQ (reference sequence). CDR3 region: CASSSLRGTGELFF. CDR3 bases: TGTGCCAGCAGCTCCCTGCGGGGCACCGGGGAGCTGTTTTTT.

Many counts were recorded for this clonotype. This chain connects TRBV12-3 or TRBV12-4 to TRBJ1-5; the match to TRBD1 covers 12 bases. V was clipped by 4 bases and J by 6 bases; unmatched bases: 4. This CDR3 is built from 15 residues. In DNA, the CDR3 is TGTGCCAGCAGTTGGGACAGGGGGCAGGGTCAGCCCCAGCATTTT. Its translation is CASSWDRGQGQPQHF.

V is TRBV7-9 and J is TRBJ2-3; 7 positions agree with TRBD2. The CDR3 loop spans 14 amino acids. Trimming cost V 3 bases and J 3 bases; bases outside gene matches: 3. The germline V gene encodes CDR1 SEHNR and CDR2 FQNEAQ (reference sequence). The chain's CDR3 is CASSFGLGTDTQYF. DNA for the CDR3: TGTGCCAGCAGCTTCGGACTAGGAACAGATACGCAGTATTTT.

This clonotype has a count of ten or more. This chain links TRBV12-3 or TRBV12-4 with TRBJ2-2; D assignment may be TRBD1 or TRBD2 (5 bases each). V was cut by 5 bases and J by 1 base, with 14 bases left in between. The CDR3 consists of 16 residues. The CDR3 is CASSGTGTVNTGELFF. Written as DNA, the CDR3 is TGTGCCAGCAGTGGGACCGGGACGGTGAACACCGGGGAGCTGTTTTTT.

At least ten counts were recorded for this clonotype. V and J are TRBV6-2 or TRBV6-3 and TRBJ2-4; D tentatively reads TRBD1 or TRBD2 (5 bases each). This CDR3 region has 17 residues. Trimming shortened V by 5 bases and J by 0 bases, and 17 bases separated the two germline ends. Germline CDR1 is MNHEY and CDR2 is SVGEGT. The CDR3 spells CASSEWDGRLAKNIQYF. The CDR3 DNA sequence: TGTGCCAGCAGTGAATGGGACGGCAGGTTAGCCAAAAACATTCAGTACTTC.

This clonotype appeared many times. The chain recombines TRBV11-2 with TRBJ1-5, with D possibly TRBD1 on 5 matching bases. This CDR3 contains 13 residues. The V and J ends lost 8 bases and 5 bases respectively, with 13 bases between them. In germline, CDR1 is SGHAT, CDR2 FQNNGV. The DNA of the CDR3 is TGTGCCAGCGGACACGGGGGGGATCAGCCCCAGCATTTT. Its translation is CASGHGGDQPQHF.

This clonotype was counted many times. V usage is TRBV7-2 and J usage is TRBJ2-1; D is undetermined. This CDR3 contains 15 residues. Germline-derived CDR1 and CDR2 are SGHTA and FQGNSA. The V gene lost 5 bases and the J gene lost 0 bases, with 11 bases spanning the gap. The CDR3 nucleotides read TGTGCCAGCAGCCATAGTCGTAGCTCCTACAATGAGCAGTTCTTC. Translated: CASSHSRSSYNEQFF.

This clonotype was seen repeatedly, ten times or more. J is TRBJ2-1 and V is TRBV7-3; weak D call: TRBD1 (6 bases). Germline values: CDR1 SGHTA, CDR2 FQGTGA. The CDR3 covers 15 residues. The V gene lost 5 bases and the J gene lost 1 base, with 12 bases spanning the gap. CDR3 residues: CASSPRTASYNEQFF. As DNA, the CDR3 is TGTGCCAGCAGCCCCCGGACAGCTTCCTACAATGAGCAGTTCTTC. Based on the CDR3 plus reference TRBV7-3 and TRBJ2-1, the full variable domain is GAGVSQTPSNKVTEKGKYVELRCDPISGHTALYWYRQSLGQGPEFLIYFQGTGAADDSGLPNDRFFAVRPEGSVSTLKIQRTERGDSAVYLCASSPRTASYNEQFFGPGTRLTVL.

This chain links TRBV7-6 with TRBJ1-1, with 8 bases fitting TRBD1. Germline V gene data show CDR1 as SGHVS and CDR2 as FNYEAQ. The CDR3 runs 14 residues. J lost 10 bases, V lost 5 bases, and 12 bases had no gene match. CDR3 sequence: CASSPSGQGVGAFF. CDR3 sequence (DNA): TGTGCCAGCAGCCCTTCCGGACAGGGAGTCGGAGCTTTCTTT.

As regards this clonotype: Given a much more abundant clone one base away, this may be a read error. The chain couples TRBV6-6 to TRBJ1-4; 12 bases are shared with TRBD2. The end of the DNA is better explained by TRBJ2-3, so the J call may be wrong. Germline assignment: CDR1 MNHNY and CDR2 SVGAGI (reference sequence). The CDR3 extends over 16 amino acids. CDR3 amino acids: CASSHLAGGHTGTQYF. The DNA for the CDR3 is TGTGCCAGCAGTCACCTAGCGGGAGGGCACACAGGTACGCAGTATTTT.

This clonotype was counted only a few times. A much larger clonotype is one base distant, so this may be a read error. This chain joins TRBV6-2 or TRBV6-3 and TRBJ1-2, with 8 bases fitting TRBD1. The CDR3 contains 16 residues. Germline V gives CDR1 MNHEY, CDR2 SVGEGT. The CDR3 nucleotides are TGTGCCAGCAGGCCCGACAGGGGCGCCTTCAACTATAGCTACACCTTC. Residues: CASRPDRGAFNYSYTF.

This CDR3 reads CASSQWRGETQYF. The CDR3 region has the DNA TGCGCCAGCAGCCAATGGCGGGGGGAGACCCAGTACTTC. The chain carries TRBV4-1 and TRBJ2-5; 7 nucleotides match TRBD2. The CDR3 runs 13 residues. V gave up 2 bases and J gave up 5 bases; unmatched junction bases: 2. The V gene's germline CDR1 is MGHRA and CDR2 YSYEKL.

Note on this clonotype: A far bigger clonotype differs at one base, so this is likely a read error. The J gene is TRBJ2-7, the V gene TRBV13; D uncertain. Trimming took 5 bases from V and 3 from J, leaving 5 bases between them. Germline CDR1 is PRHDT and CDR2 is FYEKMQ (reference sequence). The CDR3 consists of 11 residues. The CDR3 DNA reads TGTGCCAGCAGCGCCGGCTACGAGCAGTACTTC. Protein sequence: CASSAGYEQYF. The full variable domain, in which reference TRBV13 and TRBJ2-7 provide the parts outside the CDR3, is AAGVIQSPRHLIKEKRETATLKCYPIPRHDTVYWYQQGPGQDPQFLISFYEKMQSDKGSIPDRFSAQQFSDYHSELNMSSLELGDSALYFCASSAGYEQYFGPGTRLTVT.